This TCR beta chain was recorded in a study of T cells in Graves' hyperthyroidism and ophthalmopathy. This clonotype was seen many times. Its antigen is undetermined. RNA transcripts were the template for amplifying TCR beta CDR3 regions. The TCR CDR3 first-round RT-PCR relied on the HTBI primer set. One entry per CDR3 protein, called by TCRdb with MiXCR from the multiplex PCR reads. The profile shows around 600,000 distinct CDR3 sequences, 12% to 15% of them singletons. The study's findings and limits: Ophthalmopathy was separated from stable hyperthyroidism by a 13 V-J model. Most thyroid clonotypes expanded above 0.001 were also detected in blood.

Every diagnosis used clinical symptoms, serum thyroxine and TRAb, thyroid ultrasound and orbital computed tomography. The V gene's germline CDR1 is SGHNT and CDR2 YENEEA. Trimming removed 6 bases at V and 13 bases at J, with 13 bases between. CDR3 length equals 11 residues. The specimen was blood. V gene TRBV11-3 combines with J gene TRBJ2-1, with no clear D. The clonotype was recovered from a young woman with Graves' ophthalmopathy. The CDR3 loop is CASSFGIGQFF. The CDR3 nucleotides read TGTGCCAGCAGTTTTGGGATAGGACAGTTCTTC.